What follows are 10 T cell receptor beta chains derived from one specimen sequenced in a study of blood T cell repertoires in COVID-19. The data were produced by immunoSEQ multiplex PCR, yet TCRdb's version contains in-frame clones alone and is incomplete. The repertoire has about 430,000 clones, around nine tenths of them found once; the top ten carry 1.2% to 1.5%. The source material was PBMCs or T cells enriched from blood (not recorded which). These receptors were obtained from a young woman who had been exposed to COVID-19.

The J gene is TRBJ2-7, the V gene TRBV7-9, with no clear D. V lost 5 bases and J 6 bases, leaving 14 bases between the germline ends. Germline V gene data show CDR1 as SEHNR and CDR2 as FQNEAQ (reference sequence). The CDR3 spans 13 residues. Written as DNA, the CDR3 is TGTGCCAGCAGCCCTCGTAGCTTTAGCGAGCAGTACTTC. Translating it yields CASSPRSFSEQYF.

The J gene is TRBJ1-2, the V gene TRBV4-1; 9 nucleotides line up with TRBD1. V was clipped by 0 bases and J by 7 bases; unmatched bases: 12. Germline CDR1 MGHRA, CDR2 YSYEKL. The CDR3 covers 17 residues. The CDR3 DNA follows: TGCGCCAGCAGCCAAGATTTGGGCACAGGGGGCGCAACTGGCTACACCTTC. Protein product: CASSQDLGTGGATGYTF.

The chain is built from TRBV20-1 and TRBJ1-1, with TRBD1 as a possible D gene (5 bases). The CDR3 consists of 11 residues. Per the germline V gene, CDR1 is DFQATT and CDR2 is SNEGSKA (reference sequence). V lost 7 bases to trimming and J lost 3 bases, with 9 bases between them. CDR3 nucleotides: TGCAGTGTGCGGGGGGACACTGAAGCTTTCTTT. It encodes CSVRGDTEAFF.

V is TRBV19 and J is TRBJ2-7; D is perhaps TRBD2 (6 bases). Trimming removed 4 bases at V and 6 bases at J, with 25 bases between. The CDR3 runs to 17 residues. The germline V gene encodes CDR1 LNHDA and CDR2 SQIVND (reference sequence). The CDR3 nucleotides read TGTGCCAGTAGTACCCCGAGGGGCAGCGGGCCGCCGTCCGAGCAGTACTTC. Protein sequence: CASSTPRGSGPPSEQYF.

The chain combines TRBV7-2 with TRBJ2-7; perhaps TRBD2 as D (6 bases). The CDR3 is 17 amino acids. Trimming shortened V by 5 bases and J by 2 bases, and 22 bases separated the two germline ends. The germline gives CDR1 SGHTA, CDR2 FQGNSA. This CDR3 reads CASSTMFTGLKTYEQYF. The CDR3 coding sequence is TGTGCCAGCAGCACGATGTTCACGGGACTGAAGACCTACGAGCAGTACTTC.

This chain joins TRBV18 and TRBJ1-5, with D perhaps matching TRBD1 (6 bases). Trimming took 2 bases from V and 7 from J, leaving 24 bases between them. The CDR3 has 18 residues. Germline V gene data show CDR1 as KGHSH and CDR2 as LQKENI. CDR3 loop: CASSPTTGFGSFTQPQHF. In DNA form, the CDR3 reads TGTGCCAGCTCACCAACAACAGGGTTCGGTTCCTTTACGCAGCCCCAGCATTTT.

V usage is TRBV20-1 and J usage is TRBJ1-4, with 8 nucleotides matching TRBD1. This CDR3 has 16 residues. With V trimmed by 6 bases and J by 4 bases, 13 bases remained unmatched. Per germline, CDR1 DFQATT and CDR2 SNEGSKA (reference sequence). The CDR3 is CSASDKPGQVNEKLFF. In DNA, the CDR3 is TGCAGTGCAAGTGATAAACCGGGACAGGTTAATGAAAAACTGTTTTTT.

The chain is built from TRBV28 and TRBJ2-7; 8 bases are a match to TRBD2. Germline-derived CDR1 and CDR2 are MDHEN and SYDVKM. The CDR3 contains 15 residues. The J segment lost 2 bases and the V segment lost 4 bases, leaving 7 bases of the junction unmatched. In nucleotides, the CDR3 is TGTGCCAGCAGTTCGTTGCGGGGGGTCGCCTACGAGCAGTACTTC. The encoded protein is CASSSLRGVAYEQYF.

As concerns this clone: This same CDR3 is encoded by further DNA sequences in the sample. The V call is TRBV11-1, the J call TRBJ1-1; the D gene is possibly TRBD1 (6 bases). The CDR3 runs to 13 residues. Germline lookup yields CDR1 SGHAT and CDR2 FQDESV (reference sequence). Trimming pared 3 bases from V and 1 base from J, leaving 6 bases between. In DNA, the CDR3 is TGTGCCAGCAGCTTGACAGGGAACACTGAAGCTTTCTTT. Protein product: CASSLTGNTEAFF.

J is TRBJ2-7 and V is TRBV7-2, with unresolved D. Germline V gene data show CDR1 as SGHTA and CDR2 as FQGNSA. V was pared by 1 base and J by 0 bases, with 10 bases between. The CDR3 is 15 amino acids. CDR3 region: CASSLEARLSYEQYF. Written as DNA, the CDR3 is TGTGCCAGCAGCTTAGAGGCCAGGCTCTCCTACGAGCAGTACTTC. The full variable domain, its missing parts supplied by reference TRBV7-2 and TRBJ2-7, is GAGVSQSPSNKVTEKGKDVELRCDPISGHTALYWYRQSLGQGLEFLIYFQGNSAPDKSGLPSDRFSAERTGGSVSTLTIQRTQQEDSAVYLCASSLEARLSYEQYFGPGTRLTVT.